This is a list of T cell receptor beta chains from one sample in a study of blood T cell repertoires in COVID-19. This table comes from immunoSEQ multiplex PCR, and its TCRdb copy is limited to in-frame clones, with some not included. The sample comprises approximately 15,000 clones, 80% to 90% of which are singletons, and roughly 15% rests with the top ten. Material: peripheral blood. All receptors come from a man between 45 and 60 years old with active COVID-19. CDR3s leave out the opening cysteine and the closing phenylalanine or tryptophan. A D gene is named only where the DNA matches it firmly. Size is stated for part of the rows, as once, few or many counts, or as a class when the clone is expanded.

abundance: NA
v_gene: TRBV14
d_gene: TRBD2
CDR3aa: ASSQVYRAGGRLDTQY

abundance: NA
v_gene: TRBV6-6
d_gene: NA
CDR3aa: ASSYSRFGNQPQH

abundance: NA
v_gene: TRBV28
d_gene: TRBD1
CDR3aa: ASSLSFGAGGSYEQY

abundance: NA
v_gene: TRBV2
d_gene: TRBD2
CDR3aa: ASSESGTSGRVSSYNEQF

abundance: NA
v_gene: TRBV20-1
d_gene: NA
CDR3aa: SVQVQYEQY

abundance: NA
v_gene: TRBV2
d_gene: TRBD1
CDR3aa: ASSDSVWGTGAGETQY

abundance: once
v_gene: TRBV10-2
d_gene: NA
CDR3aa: ASRIGANQPQH

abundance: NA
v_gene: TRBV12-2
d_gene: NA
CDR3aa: ASRCPTSGRSSYEQY

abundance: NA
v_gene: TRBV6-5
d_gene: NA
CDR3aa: ASNGGLSNQPQH

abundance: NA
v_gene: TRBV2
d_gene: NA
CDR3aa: ASSGGTDYNSPLH

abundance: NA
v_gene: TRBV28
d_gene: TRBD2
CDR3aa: ASRRTSAATGELF

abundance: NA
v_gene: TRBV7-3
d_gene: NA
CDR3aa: ASSLGLERRETQY

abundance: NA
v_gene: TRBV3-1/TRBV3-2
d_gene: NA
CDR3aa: ASSQDRGGRNYEQY

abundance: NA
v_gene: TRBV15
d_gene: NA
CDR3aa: ATSRAVGEQF

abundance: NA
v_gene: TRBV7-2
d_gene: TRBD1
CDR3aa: ASSSQATGVNYGYT

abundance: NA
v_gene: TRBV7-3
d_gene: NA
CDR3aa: ASSLGPTNAYEQY

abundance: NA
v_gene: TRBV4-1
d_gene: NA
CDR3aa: ASSQGSARSAKNIQY

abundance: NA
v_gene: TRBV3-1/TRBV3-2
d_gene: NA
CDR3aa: ASSPSSGANVLT

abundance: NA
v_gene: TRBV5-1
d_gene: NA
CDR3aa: ASSLGQATGNTIY

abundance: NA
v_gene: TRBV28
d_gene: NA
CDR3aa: ASGSIAKNIQY

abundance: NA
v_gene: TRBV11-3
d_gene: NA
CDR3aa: ASRRLEEQF

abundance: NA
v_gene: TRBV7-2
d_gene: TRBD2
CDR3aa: ASSPNRPTSTDTQY

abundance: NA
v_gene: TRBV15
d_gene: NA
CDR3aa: ATSRVGTHLGYT

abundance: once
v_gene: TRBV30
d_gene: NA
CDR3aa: AWSVSVNTIY

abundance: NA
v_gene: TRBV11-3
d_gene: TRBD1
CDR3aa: ASRTTGGPEKLF

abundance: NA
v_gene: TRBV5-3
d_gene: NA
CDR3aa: ARSRGSAYEQY

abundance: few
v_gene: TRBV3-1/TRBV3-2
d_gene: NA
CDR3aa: ASSPPREQGVEQY

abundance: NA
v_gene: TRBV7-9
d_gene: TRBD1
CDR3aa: ASSLGQDPNTEAF

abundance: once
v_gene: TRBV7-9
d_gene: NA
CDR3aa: ASSLEGPGYRGNTIY

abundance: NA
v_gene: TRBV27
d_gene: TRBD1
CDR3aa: ASSVDRTPNTGELF

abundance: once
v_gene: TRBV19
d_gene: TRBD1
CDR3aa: ASSTGQGITTIY

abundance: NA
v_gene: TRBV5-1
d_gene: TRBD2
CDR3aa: ASSWGVSGSFYNEQF

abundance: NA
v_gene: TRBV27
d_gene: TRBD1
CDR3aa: ASTTGYGANVLT

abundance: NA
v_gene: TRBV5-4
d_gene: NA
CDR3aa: ASSSQASPEKLF

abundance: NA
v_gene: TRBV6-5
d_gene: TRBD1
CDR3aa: ASSYGQGDYGYT

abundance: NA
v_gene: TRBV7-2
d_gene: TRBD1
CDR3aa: ASSPQTGTYEQY

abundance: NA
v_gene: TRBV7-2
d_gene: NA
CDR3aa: ASTSRGAYEKLF

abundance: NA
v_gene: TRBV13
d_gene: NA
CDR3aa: ASSFGLLEGNTIY

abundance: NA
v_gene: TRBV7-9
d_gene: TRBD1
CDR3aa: ASSLGGTGVTDTQY

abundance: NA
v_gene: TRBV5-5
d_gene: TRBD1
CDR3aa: ASSKTGEVSNQPQH

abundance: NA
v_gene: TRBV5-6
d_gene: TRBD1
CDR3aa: ASSLGAGGPYGYT

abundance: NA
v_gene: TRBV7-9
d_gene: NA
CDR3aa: ASSLGQGYTEAF

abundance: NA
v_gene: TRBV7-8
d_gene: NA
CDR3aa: ASSLKRFLGSYNEQF

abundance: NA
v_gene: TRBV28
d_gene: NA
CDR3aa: ASSRQIYGYT

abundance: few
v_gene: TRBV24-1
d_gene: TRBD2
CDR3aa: ATSDSGTSGPRAWEQF

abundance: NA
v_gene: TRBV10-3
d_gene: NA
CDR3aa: AISQGSLVTEAF

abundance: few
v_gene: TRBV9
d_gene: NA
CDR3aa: ASSAGLIYEQY

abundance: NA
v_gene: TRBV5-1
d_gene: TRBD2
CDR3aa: ASSSNPSGSSYNEQF

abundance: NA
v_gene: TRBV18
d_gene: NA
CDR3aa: ASSPGGANVLT

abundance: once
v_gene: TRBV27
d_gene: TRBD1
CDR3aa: ASKDRGNDEQF

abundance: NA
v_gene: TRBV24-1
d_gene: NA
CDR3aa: ATSDSIRVGETQY

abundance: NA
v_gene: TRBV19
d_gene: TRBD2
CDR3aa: ASSLGRGRASEQY

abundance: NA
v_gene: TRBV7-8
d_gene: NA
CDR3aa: ASSQADNYYEQY

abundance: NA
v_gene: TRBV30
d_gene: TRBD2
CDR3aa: AWSSRTSGGHSEQY

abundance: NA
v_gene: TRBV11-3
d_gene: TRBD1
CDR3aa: ASSLVRDRVRYEQY

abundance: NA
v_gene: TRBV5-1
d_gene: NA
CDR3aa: ASSLDGGSYGYT

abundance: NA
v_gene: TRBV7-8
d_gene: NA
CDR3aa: ASSFISSSYNSPLR

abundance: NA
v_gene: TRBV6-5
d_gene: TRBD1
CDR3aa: ASSYSGQGTPLH

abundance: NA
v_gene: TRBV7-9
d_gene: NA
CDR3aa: ASSLDRVSGNTIY